Sequencing of this T cell receptor (beta chain) was carried out in a study of blood T cells in healthy people across ages. Together with a sample-barcoded 5' primer, a J-beta primer mix was included in a second PCR lasting about 7 to 12 cycles. TCRdb fed the 5' RACE reads into MiXCR, producing one record per CDR3 protein. The sample lists about 970,000 distinct CDR3 sequences, 51% occurring once. The CDR3 runs to 13 residues. The V gene's germline CDR1 is MNHEY and CDR2 SMNVEV (reference sequence). The ends were cut back, 5 bases at V and 7 bases at J, with 15 bases in the middle. The rearrangement joins TRBV27 to TRBJ2-7; D possibly corresponds to TRBD2 (5 bases). The receptor's source is a woman in her sixties or seventies in good health. The sequenced sample was blood. CDR3 loop: CASSAQPTTEQYF. DNA for the CDR3: TGTGCCAGCAGTGCACAACCGACTACGGAGCAGTACTTC.